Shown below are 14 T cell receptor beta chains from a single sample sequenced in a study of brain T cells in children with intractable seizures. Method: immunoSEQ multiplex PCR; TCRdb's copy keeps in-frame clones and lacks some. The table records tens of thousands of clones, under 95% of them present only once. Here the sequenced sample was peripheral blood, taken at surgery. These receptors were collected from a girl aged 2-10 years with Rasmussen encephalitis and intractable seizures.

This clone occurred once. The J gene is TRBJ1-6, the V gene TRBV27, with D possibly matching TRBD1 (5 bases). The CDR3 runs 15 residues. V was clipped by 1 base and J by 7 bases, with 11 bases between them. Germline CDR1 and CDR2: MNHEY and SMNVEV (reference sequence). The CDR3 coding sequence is TGTGCCAGCAGTTTATTCGGCGGGGGGAATTCACCCCTCCACTTT. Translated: CASSLFGGGNSPLHF.

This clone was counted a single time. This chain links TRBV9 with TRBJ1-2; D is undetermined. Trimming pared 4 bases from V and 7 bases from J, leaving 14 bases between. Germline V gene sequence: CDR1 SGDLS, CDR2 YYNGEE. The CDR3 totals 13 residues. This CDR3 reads CASSPRRIGGYTF. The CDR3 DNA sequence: TGTGCCAGCAGCCCCCGTCGGATCGGTGGCTACACCTTC.

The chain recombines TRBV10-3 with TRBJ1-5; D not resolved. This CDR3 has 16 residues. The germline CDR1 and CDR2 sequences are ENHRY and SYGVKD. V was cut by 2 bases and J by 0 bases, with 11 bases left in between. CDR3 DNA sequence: TGTGCCATCAGTGAGGAAACTCTAAATAGCAATCAGCCCCAGCATTTT. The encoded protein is CAISEETLNSNQPQHF.

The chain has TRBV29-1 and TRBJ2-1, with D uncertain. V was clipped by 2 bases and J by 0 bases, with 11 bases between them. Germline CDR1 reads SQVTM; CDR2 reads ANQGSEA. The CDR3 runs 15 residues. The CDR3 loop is CSVERPPLSYNEQFF. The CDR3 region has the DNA TGCAGCGTTGAACGACCGCCTCTCTCCTACAATGAGCAGTTCTTC.

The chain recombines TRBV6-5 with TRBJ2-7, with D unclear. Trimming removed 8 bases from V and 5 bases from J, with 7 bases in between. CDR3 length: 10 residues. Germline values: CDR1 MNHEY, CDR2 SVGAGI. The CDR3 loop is CASGGDEQYF. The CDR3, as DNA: TGTGCCAGCGGCGGTGACGAGCAGTACTTC.

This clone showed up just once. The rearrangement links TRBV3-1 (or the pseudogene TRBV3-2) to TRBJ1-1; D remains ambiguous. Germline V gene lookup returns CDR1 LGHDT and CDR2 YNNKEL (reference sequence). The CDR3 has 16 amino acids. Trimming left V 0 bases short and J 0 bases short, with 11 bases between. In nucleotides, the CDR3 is TGTGCCAGCAGCCAAGATCGGACCCCCATGAACACTGAAGCTTTCTTT. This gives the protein CASSQDRTPMNTEAFF.

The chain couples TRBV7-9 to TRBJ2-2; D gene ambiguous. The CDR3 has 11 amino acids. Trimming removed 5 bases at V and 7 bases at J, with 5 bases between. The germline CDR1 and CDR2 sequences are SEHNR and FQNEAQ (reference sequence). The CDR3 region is CASSPSGELFF. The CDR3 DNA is TGTGCCAGCAGCCCGAGCGGGGAGCTGTTTTTT.

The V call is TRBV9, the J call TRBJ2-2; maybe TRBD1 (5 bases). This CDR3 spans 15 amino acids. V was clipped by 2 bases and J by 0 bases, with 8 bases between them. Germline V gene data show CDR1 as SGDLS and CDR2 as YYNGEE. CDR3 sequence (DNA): TGTGCCAGCAGCGTTCAGGGTACGAACACCGGGGAGCTGTTTTTT. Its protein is CASSVQGTNTGELFF.

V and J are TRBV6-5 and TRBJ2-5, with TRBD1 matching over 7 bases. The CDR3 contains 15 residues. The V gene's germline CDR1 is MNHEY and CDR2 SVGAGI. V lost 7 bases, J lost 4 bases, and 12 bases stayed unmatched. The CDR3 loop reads CASTPDRAVAETQYF. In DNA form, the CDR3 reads TGTGCCAGCACCCCAGACAGGGCCGTCGCAGAGACCCAGTACTTC.

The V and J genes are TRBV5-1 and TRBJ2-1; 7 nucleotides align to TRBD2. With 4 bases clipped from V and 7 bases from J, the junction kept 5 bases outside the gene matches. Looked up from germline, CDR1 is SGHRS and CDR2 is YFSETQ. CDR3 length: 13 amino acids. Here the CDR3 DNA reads TGCGCCAGCAGCCTCGGGAGGTGGAATGAGCAGTTCTTC. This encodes CASSLGRWNEQFF.

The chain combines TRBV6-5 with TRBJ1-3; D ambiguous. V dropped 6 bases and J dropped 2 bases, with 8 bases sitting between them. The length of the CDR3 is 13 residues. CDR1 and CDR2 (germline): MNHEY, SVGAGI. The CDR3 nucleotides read TGTGCCAGCAGGGTAATAGCTGGAAACACCATATATTTT. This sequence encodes CASRVIAGNTIYF.

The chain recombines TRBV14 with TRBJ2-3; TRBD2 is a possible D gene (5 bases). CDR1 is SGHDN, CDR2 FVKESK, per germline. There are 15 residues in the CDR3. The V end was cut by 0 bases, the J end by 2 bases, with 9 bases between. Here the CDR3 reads CASSQESGLTDTQYF. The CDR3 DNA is TGTGCCAGCAGCCAAGAAAGCGGCCTCACAGATACGCAGTATTTT.

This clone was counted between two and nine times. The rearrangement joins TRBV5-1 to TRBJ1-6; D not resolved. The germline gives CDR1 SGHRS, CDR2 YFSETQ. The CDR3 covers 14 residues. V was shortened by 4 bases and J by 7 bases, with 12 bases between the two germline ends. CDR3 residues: CASSVEPTNSPLHF. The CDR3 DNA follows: TGCGCCAGCAGCGTGGAACCGACGAATTCACCCCTCCACTTT.

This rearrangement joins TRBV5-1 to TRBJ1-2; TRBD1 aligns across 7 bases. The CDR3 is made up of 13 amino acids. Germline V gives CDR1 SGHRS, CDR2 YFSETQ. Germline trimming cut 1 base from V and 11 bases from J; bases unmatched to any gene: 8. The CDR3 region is CASSLLQGVGYTF. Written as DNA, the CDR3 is TGCGCCAGCAGCTTGTTGCAGGGGGTGGGATACACCTTC.